The clone carrying this T cell receptor beta chain was counted once. Using immunoSEQ multiplex PCR, the repertoire was profiled, and TCRdb retains in-frame clones only, with some absent. Here the sample spans about 16,000 clones, roughly two thirds being singletons. The V gene's germline CDR1 is SGHTA and CDR2 FQGTGA. With 4 bases clipped from V and 0 bases from J, the junction kept 4 bases outside the gene matches. This CDR3 region has 16 residues. These data originate in a study of chemoradiotherapy in HPV16-positive cancers. Material: tumor tissue, obtained from a patient who underwent chemoradiotherapy. This receptor was obtained from a human donor with HPV-associated anogenital cancer. This sequence joins TRBV7-3 and TRBJ2-3, with 10 positions matching TRBD2. CDR3 nucleotides: TGTGCCAGCAGCTGGGGGACTAGCGCAAGCACAGATACGCAGTATTTT. This sequence encodes CASSWGTSASTDTQYF.